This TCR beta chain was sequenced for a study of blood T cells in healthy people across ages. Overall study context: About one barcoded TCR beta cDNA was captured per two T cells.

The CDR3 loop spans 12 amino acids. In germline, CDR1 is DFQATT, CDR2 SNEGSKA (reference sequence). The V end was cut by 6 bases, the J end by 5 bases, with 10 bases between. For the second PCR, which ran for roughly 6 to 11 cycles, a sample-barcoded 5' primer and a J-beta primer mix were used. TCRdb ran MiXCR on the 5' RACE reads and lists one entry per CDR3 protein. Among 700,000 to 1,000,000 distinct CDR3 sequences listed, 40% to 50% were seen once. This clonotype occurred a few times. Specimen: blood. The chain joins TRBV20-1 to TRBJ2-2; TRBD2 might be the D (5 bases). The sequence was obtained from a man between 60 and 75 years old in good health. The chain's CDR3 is CSALGETGELFF. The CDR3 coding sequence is TGCAGTGCCCTCGGGGAGACCGGGGAGCTGTTTTTT.